These 6 T cell receptor beta chains were all obtained from the same sample, sequenced in a study of CD8 T cells in ankylosing spondylitis. MiXCR, run by TCRdb on the 5' RACE reads, gives a single entry per CDR3 protein. The table shows over 100,000 distinct CDR3 sequences, with about 7% occurring only once. The sequenced material came from blood, either unsorted or a sorted T cell fraction (not recorded which). These receptor sequences come from a male donor with ankylosing spondylitis or in good health (not recorded which).

In this sample, this clonotype turned up a few times. The rearrangement joins TRBV5-1 to TRBJ2-1, with 9 bases fitting TRBD1. There are 14 residues in the CDR3. J was trimmed by 7 bases and V by 5 bases; bases with no gene match: 7. The germline V gene encodes CDR1 SGHRS and CDR2 YFSETQ. The CDR3 protein is CASRWDRVSNEQFF. The CDR3 DNA reads TGCGCCAGCAGGTGGGACAGGGTGTCGAATGAGCAGTTCTTC.

The chain has TRBV29-1 and TRBJ2-7; the D gene is possibly TRBD1 (5 bases). Trimming removed 6 bases from V and 1 base from J, with 10 bases in between. Germline values: CDR1 SQVTM, CDR2 ANQGSEA. CDR3 length: 12 amino acids. The CDR3 protein is CSVTGRSYEQYF. The DNA of the CDR3 is TGCAGCGTAACAGGTCGGTCCTACGAGCAGTACTTC.

The count of this clonotype is one. The chain carries TRBV19 and TRBJ2-4, with 13 bases aligning to TRBD2. CDR1 and CDR2 (germline): LNHDA, SQIVND (reference sequence). The V and J ends lost 10 bases and 0 bases, in that order; junction bases with no gene match: 12. The CDR3 covers 18 residues. CDR3 amino acids: CATRPGLAGLLAKNIQYF. The CDR3 bases are TGTGCCACCAGACCGGGACTAGCGGGGTTACTAGCCAAAAACATTCAGTACTTC.

This clonotype was seen ten or more times. This sequence joins TRBV5-1 and TRBJ1-5; the D is unclear. The germline V and J ends were trimmed by 7 bases and 1 base, with 9 bases remaining between them. CDR1 is SGHRS, CDR2 YFSETQ, per germline. The CDR3 extends over 13 amino acids. The CDR3 is CASSLWSNQPQHF. CDR3 nucleotide sequence: TGCGCCAGCTCGCTATGGAGCAATCAGCCCCAGCATTTT.

This clonotype has a count of ten or more. This chain connects TRBV5-1 to TRBJ2-2; TRBD2 is a possible D gene (7 bases). CDR1 SGHRS and CDR2 YFSETQ come from the germline V gene. V was pared by 5 bases and J by 6 bases, with 14 bases between. This CDR3 has 14 residues. CDR3 in DNA: TGCGCCAGCAGTCCGGGGGGCCAGGCCGGGGAGCTGTTTTTT. Translation: CASSPGGQAGELFF.

This clonotype has ten or more counts. The V call is TRBV20-1, the J call TRBJ2-1; 9 bases are shared with TRBD2. V lost 0 bases and J lost 9; bases outside the gene matches: 6. Germline CDR1 and CDR2: DFQATT and SNEGSKA (reference sequence). The CDR3 extends over 14 amino acids. CDR3 in DNA: TGCAGTGCTAGAGAGGCTAGCGGGGAAATTGAGCAGTTCTTC. Amino acids: CSAREASGEIEQFF.